This TCR beta chain was profiled in a study of T cells in Graves' hyperthyroidism and ophthalmopathy. Germline V lookup: CDR1 MNHEY, CDR2 SMNVEV (reference sequence). The CDR3 contains 17 residues. V lost 6 bases to trimming and J lost 4 bases, with 23 bases between them. Regions amplified from RNA transcripts were the TCR beta CDR3 regions. HTBI primers drove first-round RT-PCR of the TCR CDR3. TCRdb reanalysed the multiplex PCR reads using MiXCR and keeps one entry per CDR3 protein. The sample shows about 380,000 distinct CDR3 sequences, about 18% of them seen only once. Exclusion followed for patients with uncontrolled infection, other autoimmune disease, pregnancy or lactation.

Specimen: blood. The rearrangement uses TRBV27 and TRBJ2-3; D is perhaps TRBD1 (6 bases). The receptor was isolated from a man between 18 and 35 years old with Graves' ophthalmopathy. The CDR3 nucleotides are TGTGCCAGCAGACCCTCTCCTCAGGGGTGGGTGTCAGATACGCAGTATTTT. Residues: CASRPSPQGWVSDTQYF.